This T cell receptor beta chain was identified during a study of CD8 T cells in Susac syndrome. General study findings and limits: It was acknowledged in the study that the number of individuals who were included in its TCR sequencing and HLA analysis was relatively small.

Random hexamers were used to reverse transcribe the RNA input (roughly 0.5 to 1 ug). Amplification of TCR beta CDR3 across 54 Vbeta and 13 Jbeta was performed with immunoSEQ multiplex PCR. TCRdb re-derived calls from the immunoSEQ multiplex PCR reads in MiXCR, one entry per CDR3 protein. Of fewer than 250,000 distinct CDR3 sequences listed, roughly 92% are singletons. Per germline, CDR1 SGDLS and CDR2 YYNGEE. V was clipped by 0 bases and J by 1 base, with 14 bases between them. CDR3 size: 16 residues. Negative isolation yielded the CD8+ and CD4+ T cells, while FACS enriched the TEMRA cells. Concerning this clonotype itself: Its antigen is currently unknown.

This TCR derives from a human donor with multiple sclerosis. Sequenced material: CD8+ T cells from PBMCs. This chain uses TRBV9 with TRBJ2-7, with D possibly called TRBD1 or TRBD2 (5 bases each). The CDR3 sequence is CASSVAGDVFSYEQYF. Here the CDR3 DNA reads TGTGCCAGCAGCGTAGCTGGGGACGTCTTTTCCTACGAGCAGTACTTC.